Below, 23 T cell receptor beta chains from the same sample are listed, as sequenced in a study of shared clonotypes between healthy human individuals. Generated by immunoSEQ multiplex PCR, the TCRdb table keeps only in-frame clones and is missing some. Among about 2.1 million clones, approximately 92% were seen once, and the ten largest hold around 1.8%. Naivety among CD8 cells was defined by CD45RO negativity and positive CCR7 selection, thereby excluding terminally differentiated effector memory CD45RA+ cells. The sequenced sample consisted of naive CD8+ T cells from PBMCs. These receptor sequences come from a man aged 18 to 35 in good health. Some clones in this sample may be carry-over from other donors' samples.

V gene TRBV15 combines with J gene TRBJ2-5; D may be TRBD1 (7 bases). This CDR3 has 17 amino acids. Germline values: CDR1 LNHNV, CDR2 YYDKDF (reference sequence). Trimming shortened V by 8 bases and J by 1 base, and 23 bases separated the two germline ends. As DNA, the CDR3 is TGTGCCACCGGTGTTGCCAGGGGGGCGGATGTCCAAGAGACCCAGTACTTC. This gives the protein CATGVARGADVQETQYF. Drawing the rest from reference TRBV15 and TRBJ2-5, the complete variable domain is DAMVIQNPRYQVTQFGKPVTLSCSQTLNHNVMYWYQQKSSQAPKLLFHYYDKDFNNEADTPDNFQSRRPNTSFCFLDIRSPGLGDTAMYLCATGVARGADVQETQYFGPGTRLLVL.

This clone was seen only a few times. The chain joins TRBV4-1 to TRBJ1-2; 9 positions agree with TRBD1. The germline V gene has CDR1 MGHRA and CDR2 YSYEKL. This CDR3 region has 17 residues. V dropped 2 bases and J dropped 4; count of bases not matched to a gene: 11. Written as DNA, the CDR3 is TGCGCCAGCAGCCAAAGGGACAGGGAAGGGCAGATCTATGGCTACACCTTC. Residues: CASSQRDREGQIYGYTF.

The chain links TRBV11-2 to TRBJ1-4; D is uncertain. Looked up from germline, CDR1 is SGHAT and CDR2 is FQNNGV. Trimming shortened V by 2 bases and J by 6 bases, and 7 bases separated the two germline ends. The CDR3 sequence is 13 residues long. CDR3 protein: CASSLWVHEKLFF. The DNA for the CDR3 is TGTGCCAGCAGCTTATGGGTCCATGAAAAACTGTTTTTT.

The chain carries TRBV7-2 and TRBJ1-1; D is possibly TRBD1 (6 bases). This CDR3 has 15 amino acids. V was pared by 1 base and J by 5 bases, with 14 bases between. Germline-derived CDR1 and CDR2 are SGHTA and FQGNSA. This CDR3 is CASSLGVGGRTEAFF. The CDR3 nucleotides are TGTGCCAGCAGCTTAGGGGTAGGGGGGCGTACTGAAGCTTTCTTT.

This clone was observed once. V usage is TRBV4-3 and J usage is TRBJ2-1; 11 bases fit TRBD2. Per germline, CDR1 LGHNA and CDR2 YSLEER. The CDR3 is 16 amino acids. V dropped 0 bases and J dropped 5; count of bases not matched to a gene: 3. CDR3 coding DNA: TGCGCCAGCAGCCAAGAGGGGGGACTAGCGGACAATGAGCAGTTCTTC. Amino acids: CASSQEGGLADNEQFF.

CDR3 sequence (DNA): TGTGCCAGCAGACGACTAGCGGGAGGGGTGGATGAGCAGTTCTTC. Translated, it gives CASRRLAGGVDEQFF. The chain couples TRBV2 to TRBJ2-1; TRBD2 matches 14 bases. CDR3 size: 15 residues. The germline V gene has CDR1 SNHLY and CDR2 FYNNEI. V shed 6 bases, J shed 8 bases, and the junction held 6 bases outside the gene matches.

This clone was observed a few times. The J gene is TRBJ1-1, the V gene TRBV29-1; D perhaps matches TRBD1 (6 bases). CDR1 is SQVTM, CDR2 ANQGSEA, per germline. The germline V and J ends were trimmed by 6 bases and 1 base, with 12 bases remaining between them. This CDR3 has 13 residues. CDR3 protein: CSVLGQQNTEAFF. CDR3 DNA: TGCAGCGTCTTAGGACAGCAGAACACTGAAGCTTTCTTT.

The chain carries TRBV21-1 and TRBJ1-2; the table's D call of TRBD1 was not tested on the DNA. TRBV21-1 corresponds to a pseudogene. CDR3 length: 15 amino acids. CDR3 DNA: TGTGCCAGCAGCAAAGCAGGGGACAGGGGGGAAGGCTACACCTTC. Encoded protein: CASSKAGDRGEGYTF.

The chain recombines TRBV2 with TRBJ1-2; D is perhaps TRBD1 (6 bases). The germline V gene encodes CDR1 SNHLY and CDR2 FYNNEI. The CDR3 is made up of 14 amino acids. V was shortened by 2 bases and J by 5 bases, with 12 bases between the two germline ends. The CDR3 DNA is TGTGCCAGCAGTGAATGGGGGGCGAGGTATGGCTACACCTTC. It translates to CASSEWGARYGYTF. Variable domain in full (rest from reference TRBV2 and TRBJ1-2): EPEVTQTPSHQVTQMGQEVILRCVPISNHLYFYWYRQILGQKVEFLVSFYNNEISEKSEIFDDQFSVERPDGSNFTLKIRSTKLEDSAMYFCASSEWGARYGYTFGSGTRLTVV.

The CDR3 loop is CAISEAPLGPNEQFF. The CDR3 DNA reads as TGTGCCATCAGTGAGGCCCCTCTAGGGCCCAATGAGCAGTTCTTC. V and J are TRBV10-3 and TRBJ2-1; D uncertain. CDR1 is ENHRY, CDR2 SYGVKD, per germline. There are 15 residues in the CDR3. V was pared by 2 bases and J by 6 bases, with 14 bases between.

The chain uses TRBV6-1 and TRBJ2-7; weak D call: TRBD2 (5 bases). CDR3 length equals 15 residues. Germline assignment: CDR1 MNHNS and CDR2 SASEGT. V dropped 2 bases and J dropped 4 bases, with 15 bases sitting between them. CDR3 loop: CASSELRRSQYEQYF. The CDR3 DNA follows: TGTGCCAGCAGTGAATTAAGGAGGTCTCAGTACGAGCAGTACTTC.

The chain links TRBV29-1 to TRBJ2-1; D possibly corresponds to TRBD2 (6 bases). The CDR3 totals 11 residues. V gave up 6 bases and J gave up 7 bases, with 10 bases separating them. Germline V gene data show CDR1 as SQVTM and CDR2 as ANQGSEA. CDR3 sequence reads: CSVREINEQFF. As DNA, the CDR3 is TGCAGCGTACGGGAGATAAATGAGCAGTTCTTC.

This clone appeared a few times. The sample carries other DNA sequences with the same CDR3. The chain uses TRBV27 and TRBJ2-7; no definite D call. Germline CDR1 MNHEY, CDR2 SMNVEV (reference sequence). This CDR3 is built from 13 residues. V lost 3 bases, J lost 3 bases, and 9 bases lay in between. The CDR3, as DNA: TGTGCCAGCAGTTTTATTAACAGCTACGAGCAGTACTTC. Protein sequence: CASSFINSYEQYF.

A note on this clone: Different DNA sequences within this sample yield the same CDR3. In nucleotides, the CDR3 is TGTGCCAGCAGTCCAGCTTACAGAGGTGAGGGCAATCAGCCCCAGCATTTT. It encodes CASSPAYRGEGNQPQHF. This chain links TRBV27 with TRBJ1-5; D uncertain. The CDR3 contains 17 residues. Per germline, CDR1 MNHEY and CDR2 SMNVEV (reference sequence). Trimming shortened V by 5 bases and J by 2 bases, and 19 bases separated the two germline ends.

The chain couples TRBV28 to TRBJ2-7; 8 bases are a match to TRBD2. In germline, CDR1 is MDHEN, CDR2 SYDVKM. V shed 8 bases, J shed 2 bases, and the junction held 11 bases outside the gene matches. This CDR3 region has 15 residues. CDR3 DNA: TGTGCCAGCTCCCGAGGACTAGCAGTAACCTACGAGCAGTACTTC. Amino acid sequence: CASSRGLAVTYEQYF.

The genes are TRBV28 and TRBJ1-1, with D maybe TRBD1 (5 bases). The CDR3 totals 13 residues. The germline V and J ends were trimmed by 3 bases and 6 bases, with 11 bases remaining between them. Germline lookup yields CDR1 MDHEN and CDR2 SYDVKM. CDR3 region: CASSFSGWAEAFF. CDR3 bases: TGTGCCAGCAGTTTTTCAGGGTGGGCTGAAGCTTTCTTT.

V usage is TRBV11-2 and J usage is TRBJ1-1; D remains unclear. The CDR3 extends over 14 amino acids. Germline lookup yields CDR1 SGHAT and CDR2 FQNNGV. V was cut by 1 base and J by 1 base, with 7 bases left in between. The CDR3 is CASSLVRRNTEAFF. CDR3 DNA sequence: TGTGCCAGCAGCTTAGTGCGGAGGAACACTGAAGCTTTCTTT.

For this clone: This specimen includes other DNA sequences encoding the same CDR3. The CDR3 region is CASSSSGLNYGYTF. The CDR3 bases are TGTGCCAGCAGTAGTTCCGGCCTCAACTATGGCTACACCTTC. V gene TRBV7-9 combines with J gene TRBJ1-2; D is undetermined. There are 14 residues in the CDR3. Germline V gives CDR1 SEHNR, CDR2 FQNEAQ (reference sequence). Trimming cost V 6 bases and J 2 bases, with 13 bases left between them.

V and J are TRBV4-2 and TRBJ2-3, with 10 bases fitting TRBD2. There are 16 residues in the CDR3. Germline V gene data show CDR1 as LGHNA and CDR2 as YNFKEQ. The V segment lost 5 bases and the J segment 0 bases; nucleotides outside the gene matches: 5. CDR3 sequence: CASSSLAGESTDTQYF. CDR3 DNA sequence: TGTGCCAGCAGCTCCCTAGCGGGAGAGAGCACAGATACGCAGTATTTT.

This chain joins TRBV5-1 and TRBJ2-7; 8 bases align to TRBD2. The CDR3 loop spans 15 amino acids. The germline gives CDR1 SGHRS, CDR2 YFSETQ. With V trimmed by 3 bases and J by 7 bases, 12 bases remained unmatched. The CDR3 reads CASSSAGRVTVEQYF. The CDR3 DNA is TGCGCCAGCAGCTCCGCCGGGAGGGTTACTGTAGAGCAGTACTTC.

The J gene is TRBJ2-2, the V gene TRBV13; no clear D gene. Trimming pared 5 bases from V and 9 bases from J, leaving 10 bases between. This CDR3 spans 12 amino acids. Germline V gene lookup returns CDR1 PRHDT and CDR2 FYEKMQ (reference sequence). The CDR3 protein is CASSTPRRELFF. The CDR3 DNA reads TGTGCCAGCAGCACCCCCCGGAGGGAGCTGTTTTTT.

This rearrangement joins TRBV28 to TRBJ2-7; maybe TRBD1 (6 bases). Trimming shortened V by 5 bases and J by 6 bases, and 20 bases separated the two germline ends. CDR1 and CDR2 (germline): MDHEN, SYDVKM. This CDR3 spans 15 amino acids. The DNA of the CDR3 is TGTGCCAGCAGTCACAGAGGAGCAGGGGACGTCGAGCAGTACTTC. Protein product: CASSHRGAGDVEQYF.

This chain links TRBV6-5 with TRBJ1-2; D might be TRBD1 (6 bases). Germline V lookup: CDR1 MNHEY, CDR2 SVGAGI. The CDR3 spans 11 residues. V was clipped by 10 bases and J by 8 bases, with 14 bases between them. The CDR3 spells CATVGGAGYTF. In DNA, the CDR3 is TGTGCCACCGTGGGGGGCGCAGGCTACACCTTC.